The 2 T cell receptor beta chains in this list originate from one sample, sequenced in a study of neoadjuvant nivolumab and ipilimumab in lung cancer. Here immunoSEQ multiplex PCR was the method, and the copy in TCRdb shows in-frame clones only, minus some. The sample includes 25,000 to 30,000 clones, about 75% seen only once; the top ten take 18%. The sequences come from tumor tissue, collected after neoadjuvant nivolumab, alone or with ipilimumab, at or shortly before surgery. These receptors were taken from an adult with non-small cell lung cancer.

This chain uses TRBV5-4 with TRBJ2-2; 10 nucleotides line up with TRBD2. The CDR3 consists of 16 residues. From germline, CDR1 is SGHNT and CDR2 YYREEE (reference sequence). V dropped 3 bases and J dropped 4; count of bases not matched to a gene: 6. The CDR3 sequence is CASSSLSGGGTGELFF. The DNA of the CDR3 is TGTGCCAGCAGCTCTCTAAGCGGGGGGGGCACCGGGGAGCTGTTTTTT.

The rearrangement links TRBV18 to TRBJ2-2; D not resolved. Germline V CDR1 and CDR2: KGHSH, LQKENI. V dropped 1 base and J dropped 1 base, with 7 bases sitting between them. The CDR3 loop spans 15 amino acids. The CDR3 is CASSPRSENTGELFF. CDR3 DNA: TGTGCCAGCTCACCACGTTCTGAGAACACCGGGGAGCTGTTTTTT.